This T cell receptor beta chain was sequenced for a study of shared clonotypes between healthy human individuals. Repertoires were generated with immunoSEQ multiplex PCR, while TCRdb's copy carries only in-frame clones and drops some. This table has 550,000 to 700,000 clones, around four fifths appearing once. CDR3 size: 14 residues. The germline V gene encodes CDR1 MDHEN and CDR2 SYDVKM. The ends were cut back, 6 bases at V and 6 bases at J, with 15 bases in the middle. The sequence was collected from a woman under 40 in good health. The sample consisted of memory CD4+ T cells sorted from blood. The subset denotes: CD45RA-negative fraction. This rearrangement joins TRBV28 to TRBJ1-5; no definite D call. The chain's CDR3 is CASSPSLGIQPQHF. The CDR3 bases are TGTGCCAGCAGCCCCAGCTTGGGAATTCAGCCCCAGCATTTT.